This TCR beta chain was recorded in a study of identical twins. Whole-study findings and limits: There was more out-of-frame TCR alpha sharing in monozygotic twins than models estimated.

The CDR3 has 11 residues. The ends were cut back, 7 bases at V and 3 bases at J, with 10 bases in the middle. Germline lookup yields CDR1 DFQATT and CDR2 SNEGSKA (reference sequence). Template switching, a step in the protocol, added a universal primer site, and cDNA carried unique molecular identifiers. TCRdb ran MiXCR on the 5' RACE reads and lists one entry per CDR3 protein. The data hold hundreds of thousands of distinct CDR3 sequences, with about 20% observed a single time. Concerning this clonotype itself: Its antigen remains unidentified.

The sample was also reused in another study, on T cells expressing NK-cell markers. That study reports: In roughly six donors, dominant CD3+CD56+NKG2C+ clonotypes ranked among the top 10 CD8+ clonotypes.

Sequencing input: PBMCs. The receptor was isolated from a woman under 30 in good health. The gene calls are TRBV20-1 and TRBJ2-7; possibly TRBD1 or TRBD2 for D (5 bases each). CDR3 sequence reads: CSVLGDYEQYF. Written as DNA, the CDR3 is TGCAGTGTACTAGGGGACTACGAGCAGTACTTC.